This T cell receptor (beta chain) appears in the sequencing data of a study of cytomegalovirus exposure and HLA in healthy donors. General study results and limits: It was in a later analysis that TCR association rates were seen to vary by HLA locus, highest for DRB1 and lowest for HLA-C. Most subjects had HLA-A and HLA-B alleles reportedly predicted accurately by TCR beta sequences.

With respect to this clone: Its antigen is not known.

Trimming took 4 bases from V and 2 from J; bases not matched to a gene: 4. CDR3 size: 15 residues. Germline V gene data show CDR1 as MNHNS and CDR2 as SASEGT. The PCR contained 60 Vbeta and 13 Jbeta primers. Per the authors' pipeline: It was a later analysis that counted 83 million or so unique TCR beta chains, of which roughly 11 million were shared. This table comes from immunoSEQ multiplex PCR, and its TCRdb copy is limited to in-frame clones, with some not included. D and trimming come from the DNA, and the V and J calls and clone size come from that table. The sample yields 85,000 to 120,000 clones, around 71% seen once.

The sequenced sample consisted of PBMCs. V and J are TRBV6-1 and TRBJ2-1; 8 positions agree with TRBD1. This sequence was found in a boy younger than 18 in good health and CMV-seronegative. This CDR3 is CASSVDRGTYNEQFF. The CDR3, as DNA: TGTGCCAGCAGTGTCGACAGGGGCACCTACAATGAGCAGTTCTTC.